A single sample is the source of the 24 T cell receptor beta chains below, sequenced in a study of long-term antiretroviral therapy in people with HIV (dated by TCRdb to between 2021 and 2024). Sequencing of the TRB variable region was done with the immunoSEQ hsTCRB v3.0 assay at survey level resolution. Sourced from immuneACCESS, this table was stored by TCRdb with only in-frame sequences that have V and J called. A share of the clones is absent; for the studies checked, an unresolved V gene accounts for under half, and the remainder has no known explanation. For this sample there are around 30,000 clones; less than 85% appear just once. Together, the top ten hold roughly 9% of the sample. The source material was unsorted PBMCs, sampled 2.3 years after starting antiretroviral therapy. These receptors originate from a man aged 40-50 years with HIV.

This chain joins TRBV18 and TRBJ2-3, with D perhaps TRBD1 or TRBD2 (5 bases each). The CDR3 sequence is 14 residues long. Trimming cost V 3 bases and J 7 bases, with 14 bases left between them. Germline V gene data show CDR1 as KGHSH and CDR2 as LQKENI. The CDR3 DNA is TGTGCCAGCTCACCGGATTTGGGGGAGTATACGCAGTATTTT. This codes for CASSPDLGEYTQYF. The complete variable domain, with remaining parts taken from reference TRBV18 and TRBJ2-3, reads NAGVMQNPRHLVRRRGQEARLRCSPMKGHSHVYWYRQLPEEGLKFMVYLQKENIIDESGMPKERFSAEFPKEGPSILRIQQVVRGDSAAYFCASSPDLGEYTQYFGPGTRLTVL.

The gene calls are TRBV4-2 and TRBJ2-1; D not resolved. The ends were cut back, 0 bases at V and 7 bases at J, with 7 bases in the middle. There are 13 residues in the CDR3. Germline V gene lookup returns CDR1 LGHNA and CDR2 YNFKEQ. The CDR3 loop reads CASSQDASNEQFF. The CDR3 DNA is TGTGCCAGCAGCCAAGACGCGAGTAATGAGCAGTTCTTC.

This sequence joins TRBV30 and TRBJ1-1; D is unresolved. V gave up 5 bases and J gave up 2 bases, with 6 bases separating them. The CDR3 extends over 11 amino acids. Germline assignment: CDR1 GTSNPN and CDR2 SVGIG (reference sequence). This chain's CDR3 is CAWGPNTEAFF. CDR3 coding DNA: TGTGCCTGGGGCCCAAACACTGAAGCTTTCTTT.

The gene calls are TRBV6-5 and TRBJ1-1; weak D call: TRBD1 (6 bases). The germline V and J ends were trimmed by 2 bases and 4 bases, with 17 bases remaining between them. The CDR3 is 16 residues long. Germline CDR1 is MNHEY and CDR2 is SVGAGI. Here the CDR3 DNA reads TGTGCCAGCAGTTACCTAAAGGGTGGGGGCGTCACTGAAGCTTTCTTT. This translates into CASSYLKGGGVTEAFF.

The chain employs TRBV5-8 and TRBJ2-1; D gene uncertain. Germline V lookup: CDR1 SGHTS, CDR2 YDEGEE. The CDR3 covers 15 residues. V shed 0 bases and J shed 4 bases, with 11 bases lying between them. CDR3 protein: CASSLGLVSYNEQFF. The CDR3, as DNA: TGTGCCAGCAGCTTGGGGCTTGTCAGTTACAATGAGCAGTTCTTC.

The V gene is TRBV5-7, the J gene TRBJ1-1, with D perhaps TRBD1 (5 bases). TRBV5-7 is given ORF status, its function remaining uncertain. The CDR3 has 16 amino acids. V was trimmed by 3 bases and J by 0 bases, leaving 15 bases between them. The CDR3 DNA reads TGTGCCAGCAGCTCCCCTCCCGGGACTTTGAACACTGAAGCTTTCTTT. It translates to CASSSPPGTLNTEAFF.

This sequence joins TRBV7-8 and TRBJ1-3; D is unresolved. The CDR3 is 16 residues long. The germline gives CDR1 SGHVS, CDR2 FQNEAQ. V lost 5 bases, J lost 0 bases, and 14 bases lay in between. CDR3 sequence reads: CASSPSLKSSGNTIYF. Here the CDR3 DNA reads TGTGCCAGCAGCCCCTCCCTTAAGTCCTCTGGAAACACCATATATTTT.

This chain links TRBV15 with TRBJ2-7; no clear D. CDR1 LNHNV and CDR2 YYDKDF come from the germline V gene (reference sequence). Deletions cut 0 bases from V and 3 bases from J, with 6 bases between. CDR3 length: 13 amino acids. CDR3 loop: CATSRDWVYEQYF. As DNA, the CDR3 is TGTGCCACCAGCAGAGACTGGGTCTACGAGCAGTACTTC.

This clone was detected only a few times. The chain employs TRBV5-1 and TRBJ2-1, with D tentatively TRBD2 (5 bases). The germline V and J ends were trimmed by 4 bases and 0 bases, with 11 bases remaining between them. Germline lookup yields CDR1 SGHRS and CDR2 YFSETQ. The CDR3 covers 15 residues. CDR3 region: CASSGAASSYNEQFF. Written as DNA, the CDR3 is TGCGCCAGCAGCGGAGCGGCCAGCTCCTACAATGAGCAGTTCTTC.

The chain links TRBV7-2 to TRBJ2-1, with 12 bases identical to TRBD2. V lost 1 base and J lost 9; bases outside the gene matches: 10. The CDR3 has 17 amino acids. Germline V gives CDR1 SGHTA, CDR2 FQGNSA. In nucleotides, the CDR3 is TGTGCCAGCAGCTTAGTAGCTAGCGGGAGGGCCGGCGGTGAGCAGTTCTTC. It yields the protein CASSLVASGRAGGEQFF.

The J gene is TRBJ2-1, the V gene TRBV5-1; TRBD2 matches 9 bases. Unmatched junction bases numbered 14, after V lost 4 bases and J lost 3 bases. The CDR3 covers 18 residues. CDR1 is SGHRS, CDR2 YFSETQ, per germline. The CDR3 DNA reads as TGCGCCAGCAGCGAGGGACTAGCAAAGGGAGGGGTCTACAATGAGCAGTTCTTC. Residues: CASSEGLAKGGVYNEQFF.

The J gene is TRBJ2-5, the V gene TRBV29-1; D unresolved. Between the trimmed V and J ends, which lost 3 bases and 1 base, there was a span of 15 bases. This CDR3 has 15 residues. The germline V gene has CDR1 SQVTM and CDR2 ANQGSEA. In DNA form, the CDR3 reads TGCAGCGTTGAGGTCCCAACAGCGACCCAAGAGACCCAGTACTTC. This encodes CSVEVPTATQETQYF.

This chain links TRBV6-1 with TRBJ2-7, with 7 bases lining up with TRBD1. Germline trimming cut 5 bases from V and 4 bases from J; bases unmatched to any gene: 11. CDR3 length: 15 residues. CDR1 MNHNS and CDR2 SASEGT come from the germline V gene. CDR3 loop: CASSNIQGRGYEQYF. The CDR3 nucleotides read TGTGCCAGCAGTAATATACAGGGGCGCGGTTACGAGCAGTACTTC.

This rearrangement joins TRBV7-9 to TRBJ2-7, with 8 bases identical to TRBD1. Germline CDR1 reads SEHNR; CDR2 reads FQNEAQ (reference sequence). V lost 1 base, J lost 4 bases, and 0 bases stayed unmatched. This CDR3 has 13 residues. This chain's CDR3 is CASSLGTGYEQYF. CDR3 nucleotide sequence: TGTGCCAGCAGCTTAGGGACAGGGTACGAGCAGTACTTC.

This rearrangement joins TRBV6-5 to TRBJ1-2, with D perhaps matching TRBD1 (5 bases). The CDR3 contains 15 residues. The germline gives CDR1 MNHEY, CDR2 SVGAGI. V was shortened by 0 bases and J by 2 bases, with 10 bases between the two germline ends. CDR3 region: CASSYSRGSNYGYTF. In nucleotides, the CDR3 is TGTGCCAGCAGTTACTCCCGGGGGTCAAACTATGGCTACACCTTC.

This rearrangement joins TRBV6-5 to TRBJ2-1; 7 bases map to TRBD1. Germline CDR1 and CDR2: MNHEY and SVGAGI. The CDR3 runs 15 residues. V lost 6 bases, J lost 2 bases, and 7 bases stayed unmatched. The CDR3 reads CASRPDRVPYNEQFF. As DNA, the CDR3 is TGTGCCAGCAGACCAGACAGGGTCCCCTACAATGAGCAGTTCTTC.

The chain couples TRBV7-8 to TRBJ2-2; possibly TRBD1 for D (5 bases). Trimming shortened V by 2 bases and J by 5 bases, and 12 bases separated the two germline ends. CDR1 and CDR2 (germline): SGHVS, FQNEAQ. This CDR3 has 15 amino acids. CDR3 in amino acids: CASSLQGLVTGELFF. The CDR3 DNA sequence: TGTGCCAGCAGCTTACAGGGATTGGTGACCGGGGAGCTGTTTTTT.

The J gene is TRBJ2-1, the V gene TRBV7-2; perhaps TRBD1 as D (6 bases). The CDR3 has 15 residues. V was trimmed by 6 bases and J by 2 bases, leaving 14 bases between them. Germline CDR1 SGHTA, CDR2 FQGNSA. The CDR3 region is CASRGQGKTYNEQFF. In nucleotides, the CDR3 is TGTGCCAGCAGGGGCCAGGGGAAAACCTACAATGAGCAGTTCTTC. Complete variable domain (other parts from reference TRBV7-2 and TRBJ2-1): GAGVSQSPSNKVTEKGKDVELRCDPISGHTALYWYRQSLGQGLEFLIYFQGNSAPDKSGLPSDRFSAERTGGSVSTLTIQRTQQEDSAVYLCASRGQGKTYNEQFFGPGTRLTVL.

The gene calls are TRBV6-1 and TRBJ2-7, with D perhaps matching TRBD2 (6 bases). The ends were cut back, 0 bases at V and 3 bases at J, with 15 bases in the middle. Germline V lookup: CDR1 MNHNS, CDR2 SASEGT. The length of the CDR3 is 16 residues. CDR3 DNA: TGTGCCAGCAGTGAAGCGCCGCGGAGGGAAGTCTACGAGCAGTACTTC. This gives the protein CASSEAPRREVYEQYF.

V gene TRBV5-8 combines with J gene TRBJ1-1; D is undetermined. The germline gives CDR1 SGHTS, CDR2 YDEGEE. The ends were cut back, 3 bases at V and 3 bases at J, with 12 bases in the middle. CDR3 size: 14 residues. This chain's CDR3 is CASSSRGPYTEAFF. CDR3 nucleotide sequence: TGTGCCAGCAGCTCCCGCGGACCCTACACTGAAGCTTTCTTT.

The CDR3, as DNA: TGTGCCAGCAGTGAGTTGGGCGTCTCCTATAATTCACCCCTCCACTTT. This gives the protein CASSELGVSYNSPLHF. The chain is built from TRBV2 and TRBJ1-6, with no clear D. The germline CDR1 and CDR2 sequences are SNHLY and FYNNEI. Trimming stripped 3 bases from V and 0 bases from J, with 9 bases between. This CDR3 has 16 amino acids.

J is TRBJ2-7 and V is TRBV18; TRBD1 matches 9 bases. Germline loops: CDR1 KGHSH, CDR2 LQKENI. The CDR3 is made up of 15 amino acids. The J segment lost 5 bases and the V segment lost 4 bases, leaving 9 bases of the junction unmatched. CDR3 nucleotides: TGTGCCAGCTCACAAGCCGGGACAGGGCTAGACGAGCAGTACTTC. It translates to CASSQAGTGLDEQYF.

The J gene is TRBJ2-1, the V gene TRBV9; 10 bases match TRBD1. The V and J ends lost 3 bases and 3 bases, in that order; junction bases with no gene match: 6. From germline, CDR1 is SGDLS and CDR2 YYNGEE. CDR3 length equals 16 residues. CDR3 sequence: CASSGPGQGLYNEQFF. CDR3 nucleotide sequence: TGTGCCAGCAGCGGACCGGGACAGGGGCTCTACAATGAGCAGTTCTTC.

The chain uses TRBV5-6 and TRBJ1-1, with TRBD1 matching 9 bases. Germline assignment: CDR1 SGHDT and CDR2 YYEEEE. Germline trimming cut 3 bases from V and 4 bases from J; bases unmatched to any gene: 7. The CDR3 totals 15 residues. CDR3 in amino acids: CASSSSHRGPTEAFF. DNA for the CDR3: TGTGCCAGCAGCTCCTCTCACAGGGGGCCCACTGAAGCTTTCTTT.